This T cell receptor (beta chain) was recorded in a study of cytomegalovirus exposure and HLA in healthy donors. Study background: The study's early data release held about 77 million unique TCRs from HLA-typed donors.

PCR involved 60 Vbeta and 13 Jbeta primers. The protocol was immunoSEQ multiplex PCR, while the TCRdb copy is restricted to in-frame clones and leaves out a portion. The sample yields under 200,000 clones, around 85% seen once. Per the germline V gene, CDR1 is MNHEY and CDR2 is SMNVEV (reference sequence). This CDR3 region has 14 residues. The junction had 5 bases not matched to a gene; V was cut back by 4 bases and J by 8 bases. This sequence originates from a woman between 50 and 59 years old in good health and CMV-seronegative. Source material: PBMCs. The chain couples TRBV27 to TRBJ2-1; 10 nucleotides line up with TRBD1. The CDR3: CASSSGQGPYEQFF. DNA for the CDR3: TGTGCCAGCAGTTCGGGACAGGGGCCCTATGAGCAGTTCTTC.